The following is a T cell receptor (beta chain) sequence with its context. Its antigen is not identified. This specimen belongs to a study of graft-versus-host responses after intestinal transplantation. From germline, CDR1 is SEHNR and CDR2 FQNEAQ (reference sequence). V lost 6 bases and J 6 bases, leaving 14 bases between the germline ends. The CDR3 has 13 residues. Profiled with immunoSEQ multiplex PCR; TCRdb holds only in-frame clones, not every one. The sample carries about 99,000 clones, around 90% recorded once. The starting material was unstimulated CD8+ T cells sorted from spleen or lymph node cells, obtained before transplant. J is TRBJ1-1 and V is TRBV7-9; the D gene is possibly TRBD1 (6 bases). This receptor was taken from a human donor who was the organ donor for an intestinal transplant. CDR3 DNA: TGTGCCAGCAGGGAAGTACAGGGCCCTGAAGCTTTCTTT. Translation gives CASREVQGPEAFF.